This T cell receptor beta chain was sequenced in a study of T cell responses to AZD1222 COVID-19 vaccine. Study results and limitations: Females outnumbered males among donors, who were mostly white British; clonal diversity was possibly underestimated. Spike-specific TCR breadth and depth grew following two AZD1222 doses. Distributed over spike, vaccine-associated CD4 TCRs predominated at 160-218 and 743-854.

Clones were sequenced by immunoSEQ multiplex PCR, and TCRdb holds only the in-frame ones, with some missing. Of approximately 60,000 clones listed, 75% to 90% are singletons. Trimming removed 4 bases from V and 5 bases from J, with 14 bases in between. This CDR3 has 14 amino acids. The germline V gene encodes CDR1 SGHDN and CDR2 FVKESK. Turning to this clone: The antigen remains unidentified.

The TCR was taken from an adult in good health. J is TRBJ1-2 and V is TRBV14, with D possibly TRBD1 on 5 matching bases. The source was peripheral blood, collected on day 0 of MenACWY control vaccination. CDR3 DNA sequence: TGTGCCAGCAGCCTACGGACATCTGGGTATGGCTACACCTTC. Protein product: CASSLRTSGYGYTF.